This T cell receptor (beta chain) was sequenced in a study of human T cells and chemical hapten exposure. On the study more broadly: 2% DPC applied to a roughly 2 cm by roughly 2 cm arm area sensitized donors. All patients underwent weekly scalp dosing with diphenylcyclopropenone for the full roughly 24-week study. Study observations and caveats: Sensitizing with DPC caused no change in TCRs above 1 in 1000 frequency. Healthy individuals' immune responses may differ from those of donors, who had alopecia.

Looked up from germline, CDR1 is GTSNPN and CDR2 is SVGIG (reference sequence). Trimming took 5 bases from V and 1 from J, leaving 13 bases between them. The CDR3 length is 14 residues. TCRdb fed the RACE reads into MiXCR, producing one record per CDR3 protein. The table has fewer than 80,000 distinct CDR3 sequences, 10% seen once. Concerning this clonotype itself: Antigen: not known.

As for time point: patch test 2, 6 weeks after DPC sensitization. Indicated treatment: therapeutic diphenylcyclopropenone sensitization with weekly scalp DPC. This clonotype was sampled from a woman between 45 and 65 years old with alopecia areata. Some clones in this sample may be carry-over from other donors' samples. The rearrangement uses TRBV30 and TRBJ2-3, with D unresolved. This specimen was whole blood, taken in connection with sensitization to the hapten diphenylcyclopropenone (DPC). CDR3 bases: TGTGCCTGGGACCCTACTGGTCGCACAGATACGCAGTATTTT. As protein: CAWDPTGRTDTQYF.